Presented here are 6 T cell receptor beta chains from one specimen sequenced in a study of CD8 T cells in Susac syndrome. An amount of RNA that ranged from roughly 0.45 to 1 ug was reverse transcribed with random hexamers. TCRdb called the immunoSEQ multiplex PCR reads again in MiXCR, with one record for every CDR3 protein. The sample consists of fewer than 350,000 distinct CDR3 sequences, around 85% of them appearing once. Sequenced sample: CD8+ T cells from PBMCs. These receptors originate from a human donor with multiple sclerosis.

CDR3 DNA: TGTGCCAGCAGTTTAGCTATTTCGTTTGGGGTCCTGAAGGAGCCCCAGCATTTT. It encodes CASSLAISFGVLKEPQHF. The gene calls are TRBV12-3 or TRBV12-4 and TRBJ1-5; D unclear. CDR3 size: 18 residues. V was shortened by 0 bases and J by 8 bases, with 23 bases between the two germline ends.

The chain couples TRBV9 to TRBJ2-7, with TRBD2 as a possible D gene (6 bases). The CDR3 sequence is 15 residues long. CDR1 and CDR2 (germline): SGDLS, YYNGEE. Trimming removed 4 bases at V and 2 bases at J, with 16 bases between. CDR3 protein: CASSPRTNGPYEQYF. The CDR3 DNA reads TGTGCCAGCAGCCCCAGGACTAACGGCCCCTACGAGCAGTACTTC.

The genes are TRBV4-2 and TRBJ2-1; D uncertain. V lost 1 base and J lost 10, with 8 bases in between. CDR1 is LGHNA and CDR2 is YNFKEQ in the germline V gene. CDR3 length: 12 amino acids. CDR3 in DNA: TGTGCCAGCAGCCAAGCTTCTATCGAGCAGTTCTTC. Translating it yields CASSQASIEQFF.

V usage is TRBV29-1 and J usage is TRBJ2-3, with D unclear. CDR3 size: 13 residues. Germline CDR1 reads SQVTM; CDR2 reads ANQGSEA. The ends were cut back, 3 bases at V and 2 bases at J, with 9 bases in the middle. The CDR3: CSVDRPDTDTQYF. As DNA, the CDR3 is TGCAGCGTTGATCGGCCAGACACAGATACGCAGTATTTT.

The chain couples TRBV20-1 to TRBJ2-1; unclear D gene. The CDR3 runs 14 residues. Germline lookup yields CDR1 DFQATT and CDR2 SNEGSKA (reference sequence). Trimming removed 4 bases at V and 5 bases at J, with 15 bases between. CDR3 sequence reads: CSAIDSPHNNEQFF. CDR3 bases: TGCAGTGCTATAGACTCCCCTCACAACAATGAGCAGTTCTTC.

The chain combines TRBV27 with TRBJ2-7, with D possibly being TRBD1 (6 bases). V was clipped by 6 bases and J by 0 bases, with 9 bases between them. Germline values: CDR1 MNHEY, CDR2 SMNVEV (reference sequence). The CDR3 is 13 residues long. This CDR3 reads CASRQGISYEQYF. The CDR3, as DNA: TGTGCCAGCAGACAGGGCATCTCCTACGAGCAGTACTTC.